This record looks at one TCR beta chain sequence and its context. Antigen: not known. This entry belongs to a study of cytomegalovirus exposure and HLA in healthy donors. Points from the study as a whole: Analysis performed later showed TCR beta chains linked to HLA being more clonally expanded than equally common others. For most TCR sequences rarity was the rule, although some public TCRs occurred in many donors. Overall, approximately 150 TCR beta chains were annotated as cytomegalovirus-associated. TCR beta chain V- and J-gene trimming was linked, in a later analysis, to a missense variant in DCLRE1C.

The PCR employed 60 Vbeta primers together with 13 Jbeta primers. Profiled with immunoSEQ multiplex PCR; TCRdb holds only in-frame clones, not every one. The table lists 63,000 or so clones. The sequence was obtained from a boy younger than 18 in good health and CMV-seronegative. The specimen sequenced was PBMCs.

CDR3 in DNA: TGTGCCAGCAGCAGACACGCAGGGGCACGGACTGAAGCTTTCTTT. It translates to CASSRHAGARTEAFF. The chain links TRBV21-1 to TRBJ1-1; the listed D gene, TRBD1, was not tested against the DNA. TRBV21-1 is a pseudogene. CDR3 size: 15 residues.